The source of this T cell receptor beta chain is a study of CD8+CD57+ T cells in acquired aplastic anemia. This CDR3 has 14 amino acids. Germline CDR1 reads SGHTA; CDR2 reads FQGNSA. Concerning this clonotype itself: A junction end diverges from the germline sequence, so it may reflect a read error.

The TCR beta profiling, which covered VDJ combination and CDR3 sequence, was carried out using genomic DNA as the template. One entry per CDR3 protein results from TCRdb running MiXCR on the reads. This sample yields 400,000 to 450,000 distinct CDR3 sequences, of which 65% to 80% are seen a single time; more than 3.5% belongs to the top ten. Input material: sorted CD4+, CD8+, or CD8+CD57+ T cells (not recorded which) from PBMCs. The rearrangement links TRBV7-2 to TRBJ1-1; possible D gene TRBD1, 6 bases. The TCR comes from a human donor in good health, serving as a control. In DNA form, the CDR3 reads TGTGCCAGCAGCTTAAACGGACAGTCCTCTGGCTACACCTTT. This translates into CASSLNGQSSGYTF.